The entry that follows covers one T cell receptor beta chain sequence. Antigen: not known. The repertoire was sequenced with immunoSEQ multiplex PCR; TCRdb's copy has only in-frame clones and lacks some. The sample yields 120,000 or so clones, 75% to 95% seen once. Germline loops: CDR1 LNHDA, CDR2 SQIVND (reference sequence). The CDR3 length is 16 residues. V shed 9 bases and J shed 0 bases, with 18 bases lying between them. This sample was taken from a study of T cell responses to AZD1222 COVID-19 vaccine. Study-level results: Repertoires were obtained only post-peak T cell response.

Source: peripheral blood, taken on day 0 of AZD1222 vaccination. This TCR was recovered from an adult in good health. The chain is built from TRBV19 and TRBJ1-3; TRBD1 is a possible D gene (5 bases). CDR3 amino acids: CASSRREGSSGNTIYF. The CDR3 DNA sequence: TGTGCCAGCTCGCGGCGTGAGGGGAGCTCTGGAAACACCATATATTTT.